The present entry profiles one T cell receptor (beta chain) with its context. The data were taken from a study of long-term antiretroviral therapy in people with HIV. Study-level background: The oldest specimens predate the 2015 immediate-ART recommendation by about a decade.

immunoSEQ v3.0 was run at survey level. Only in-frame clones appear in the TCRdb table, and some are missing; sequencing was by immunoSEQ multiplex PCR. The sample lists about 15,000 clones, roughly four fifths seen once, with about 17% in the top ten. The CDR3 has 19 residues. V was cut by 5 bases and J by 4 bases, with 27 bases left in between. Germline values: CDR1 SNHLY, CDR2 FYNNEI. Sequences were derived from unsorted PBMCs, sampled just before starting antiretroviral therapy. The sequence was obtained from a man in his forties or fifties with HIV. The chain uses TRBV2 and TRBJ2-1; D gene ambiguous. CDR3 coding DNA: TGTGCCAGCAGTTCCGCTCAGGCCCCATTATCTCCCTATTACAATGAGCAGTTCTTC. This sequence encodes CASSSAQAPLSPYYNEQFF. The full variable domain, its missing parts supplied by reference TRBV2 and TRBJ2-1, is EPEVTQTPSHQVTQMGQEVILRCVPISNHLYFYWYRQILGQKVEFLVSFYNNEISEKSEIFDDQFSVERPDGSNFTLKIRSTKLEDSAMYFCASSSAQAPLSPYYNEQFFGPGTRLTVL.